A selection of T cell receptor beta chains follows, all from one sample in a study of shared clonotypes between healthy human individuals. Produced via immunoSEQ multiplex PCR; TCRdb's table is partial and in-frame only. This sample has approximately 2,300,000 clones; roughly 92% occur once, and the top ten carry around 0.38%. What was sequenced was naive CD4+ T cells from PBMCs. These receptors all stem from a man in his late teens or twenties in good health. Some clones in this sample may be carry-over from other donors' samples. Both conserved end residues are part of each CDR3. The order of the fields is CDR3 DNA, CDR3 protein, V gene, J gene, clone size, D gene. The D gene is left open where the match is weak. Clone size is given for some rows only: seen once, a few or many times, or a class if the clone is expanded.

DNA: TGTGCCAGCAGCTTGGTACCAGGGGGAATCTACGAGCAGTACTTC
CDR3: CASSLVPGGIYEQYF
V: TRBV5-4
J: TRBJ2-7
size: -
D: TRBD1

DNA: TGCGCCAGCAGCCAGGGAATGGGTAAGGGTCTGAACTATGGCTACACCTTC
CDR3: CASSQGMGKGLNYGYTF
V: TRBV4-3
J: TRBJ1-2
size: -
D: -

DNA: TGTGCCAGCAGTCGGGTGGGAGGTTCCGGAAACACCATATATTTT
CDR3: CASSRVGGSGNTIYF
V: TRBV28
J: TRBJ1-3
size: once
D: -

DNA: TGTGCCTGGACCCCGGGGGTGGGGAATCAGCCCCAGCATTTT
CDR3: CAWTPGVGNQPQHF
V: TRBV30
J: TRBJ1-5
size: -
D: -

DNA: TGTGCCAGTAGTATACCCCCGCCTGAACGGTCCTACAATGAGCAGTTCTTC
CDR3: CASSIPPPERSYNEQFF
V: TRBV19
J: TRBJ2-1
size: -
D: -

DNA: TGTGCCAGCAGTCAAACAGGGGTCCCTACCTACGAGCAGTACTTC
CDR3: CASSQTGVPTYEQYF
V: TRBV6-5
J: TRBJ2-7
size: -
D: TRBD1

DNA: TGTGCCAGCAGCTTGGGGTCCCCGGGACGAAGAGACTACGAGCAGTACTTC
CDR3: CASSLGSPGRRDYEQYF
V: TRBV5-4
J: TRBJ2-7
size: -
D: -

DNA: TGCGCCAGCAGCCCATGGACAGGACCCGCAACTAATGAAAAACTGTTTTTT
CDR3: CASSPWTGPATNEKLFF
V: TRBV5-1
J: TRBJ1-4
size: -
D: TRBD1

DNA: TGTGCCAGTAGTAGATCCACAGGGGCCCATCAGCCCCAGCATTTT
CDR3: CASSRSTGAHQPQHF
V: TRBV19
J: TRBJ1-5
size: -
D: TRBD1

DNA: TGTGCCAGCAAGGACAGGGGGCAGACATCGGATACGCAGTATTTT
CDR3: CASKDRGQTSDTQYF
V: TRBV27
J: TRBJ2-3
size: -
D: TRBD1

DNA: TGTGCCAGTAGTACCTACAGGGGAGCCGGGGAGCTGTTTTTT
CDR3: CASSTYRGAGELFF
V: TRBV19
J: TRBJ2-2
size: -
D: TRBD1

DNA: TGCGCCAGCAGCCAGACAGCACATGGGGCCAACGTCCTGACTTTC
CDR3: CASSQTAHGANVLTF
V: TRBV5-1
J: TRBJ2-6
size: -
D: -

DNA: TGTGCCTTACAACCGGGACAGGGTCATGCAGATACGCAGTATTTT
CDR3: CALQPGQGHADTQYF
V: TRBV30
J: TRBJ2-3
size: -
D: TRBD1

DNA: TGCGCCAGCAGCTTGGACCCATATAATGAGCAGTTCTTC
CDR3: CASSLDPYNEQFF
V: TRBV5-1
J: TRBJ2-1
size: -
D: -

DNA: TGTGCCAGCAGTTCAAGCGGGAGCAAAGAGACCCAGTACTTC
CDR3: CASSSSGSKETQYF
V: TRBV6-5
J: TRBJ2-5
size: -
D: TRBD2

DNA: TGTGCCAGCAGACCCGGACAGGGGGGATTTAATGAAAAACTGTTTTTT
CDR3: CASRPGQGGFNEKLFF
V: TRBV11-2
J: TRBJ1-4
size: -
D: TRBD1

DNA: TGCGCCAGCAGCCTCGCCTACTGGGGCGAGCAGTACTTC
CDR3: CASSLAYWGEQYF
V: TRBV4-1
J: TRBJ2-7
size: -
D: -

DNA: TGTGCCAGCAGTTTGGATCGACTCTCCTACGAGCAGTACTTC
CDR3: CASSLDRLSYEQYF
V: TRBV27
J: TRBJ2-7
size: -
D: -

DNA: TGTGCCAGCTCACAGACAGGGGCCACTGAAGCTTTCTTT
CDR3: CASSQTGATEAFF
V: TRBV18
J: TRBJ1-1
size: -
D: TRBD1

DNA: TGTGCCAGCAGCCCTTCGGACAGAGCGTCCTACAATGAGCAGTTCTTC
CDR3: CASSPSDRASYNEQFF
V: TRBV5-4
J: TRBJ2-1
size: -
D: -

DNA: TGCGCCAGCAGCCTGGGACTAGCGGATAGCACAGATACGCAGTATTTT
CDR3: CASSLGLADSTDTQYF
V: TRBV5-1
J: TRBJ2-3
size: -
D: TRBD2

DNA: TGTGCCAGCAGCTTCCGCATTGAAAACAATGAGCAGTTCTTC
CDR3: CASSFRIENNEQFF
V: TRBV11-2
J: TRBJ2-1
size: -
D: -

DNA: TGCGCCAGCAGTCTATACGGGACAGGGGCCTATAGCAATCAGCCCCAGCATTTT
CDR3: CASSLYGTGAYSNQPQHF
V: TRBV23-1
J: TRBJ1-5
size: -
D: TRBD1

DNA: TGTGCCAGCAGCTCGCACAGGGGTTCCCATAATTCACCCCTCCACTTT
CDR3: CASSSHRGSHNSPLHF
V: TRBV7-9
J: TRBJ1-6
size: once
D: TRBD1

DNA: TGTGCCAGCAGCCTATTCAGCAGGGGTAACACTGAAGCTTTCTTT
CDR3: CASSLFSRGNTEAFF
V: TRBV9
J: TRBJ1-1
size: -
D: -

DNA: TGTGCCAGCAGCTTAATTTTCCTAGCGGGAGTATTGGACACAGATACGCAGTATTTT
CDR3: CASSLIFLAGVLDTDTQYF
V: TRBV7-9
J: TRBJ2-3
size: -
D: TRBD2

DNA: TGTGCCAGCAGTTTGGGGACTAGCGGGAGTTACGGTGACACAGATACGCAGTATTTT
CDR3: CASSLGTSGSYGDTDTQYF
V: TRBV27
J: TRBJ2-3
size: -
D: TRBD2

DNA: TGTGCCTGGAGTCCCATGGGGTATACTGAAGCTTTCTTT
CDR3: CAWSPMGYTEAFF
V: TRBV30
J: TRBJ1-1
size: few
D: -

DNA: TGCGCCAGCACGACCGGGACGCAGGTGGTGGCTGAAGCTTTCTTT
CDR3: CASTTGTQVVAEAFF
V: TRBV5-1
J: TRBJ1-1
size: -
D: -

DNA: TGTGCCAGTAGTTTGGGTGCCCTCTCTGGGGCCAACGTCCTGACTTTC
CDR3: CASSLGALSGANVLTF
V: TRBV19
J: TRBJ2-6
size: -
D: -

DNA: TGTGCCAGCAGCTTGGCCATCACAGGGGCCGGCACAGATACGCAGTATTTT
CDR3: CASSLAITGAGTDTQYF
V: TRBV5-8
J: TRBJ2-3
size: -
D: TRBD1

DNA: TGTGCCAGCAGGCCCCCGAGACTAGCGGCCACAGATACGCAGTATTTT
CDR3: CASRPPRLAATDTQYF
V: TRBV27
J: TRBJ2-3
size: -
D: TRBD2

DNA: TGTGCCTGGAGTGTACATTCAGGGGATCCCAATCAGCCCCAGCATTTT
CDR3: CAWSVHSGDPNQPQHF
V: TRBV30
J: TRBJ1-5
size: -
D: -

DNA: TGCGCCAGCAGCCAAGAGAAGGGGGCGTGGAACACAGATACGCAGTATTTT
CDR3: CASSQEKGAWNTDTQYF
V: TRBV4-1
J: TRBJ2-3
size: -
D: TRBD1

DNA: TGTGCCAGCAGTGATAACTCCCTAGGGACCTACGAGCAGTACTTC
CDR3: CASSDNSLGTYEQYF
V: TRBV6-1
J: TRBJ2-7
size: -
D: -

DNA: TGTGCCATCAGGGGACAGGGAGGGAATACTGAAGCTTTCTTT
CDR3: CAIRGQGGNTEAFF
V: TRBV10-3
J: TRBJ1-1
size: -
D: TRBD1

DNA: TGTGCCAGCAGCTACCGGACAGCAAACCAAGAAGATAACTATGGCTACACCTTC
CDR3: CASSYRTANQEDNYGYTF
V: TRBV7-9
J: TRBJ1-2
size: -
D: -

DNA: TGTGCCAGCAGCGGAATCAATCAGCCCCAGCATTTT
CDR3: CASSGINQPQHF
V: TRBV7-9
J: TRBJ1-5
size: few
D: -

DNA: TGTGCCACCAGCAGAAGCCGGGACAGGGGGGACTATGGTTACACCTTC
CDR3: CATSRSRDRGDYGYTF
V: TRBV15
J: TRBJ1-2
size: -
D: TRBD1

DNA: TGTGCCAGCAGTTATATAGGAATACAGTTCTTC
CDR3: CASSYIGIQFF
V: TRBV6-5
J: TRBJ2-1
size: -
D: -

DNA: TGCGCCAGCAGCTTGCTACCAGTTATCTCCTACAATGAGCAGTTCTTC
CDR3: CASSLLPVISYNEQFF
V: TRBV5-1
J: TRBJ2-1
size: -
D: -

DNA: TGCGCCAGCAGCTTGGTGGGGAGCTCTGGAAACACCATATATTTT
CDR3: CASSLVGSSGNTIYF
V: TRBV5-1
J: TRBJ1-3
size: -
D: -

DNA: TGTGCCAGCAGTTCCAGGACAGTCTCCCGCTATGGCTACACCTTC
CDR3: CASSSRTVSRYGYTF
V: TRBV13
J: TRBJ1-2
size: few
D: -

DNA: TGTGCCAGCAGCTTACTAGCGGGAGGTTCCTCCTACGAGCAGTACTTC
CDR3: CASSLLAGGSSYEQYF
V: TRBV5-4
J: TRBJ2-7
size: -
D: TRBD2

DNA: TGTGCCAGCAGCGCGCCTACCCTCCCAGATACGCAGTATTTT
CDR3: CASSAPTLPDTQYF
V: TRBV13
J: TRBJ2-3
size: -
D: -

DNA: TGTGCCAGCAGGGAACTAGCGGGAGTTTTCAATGAGCAGTTCTTC
CDR3: CASRELAGVFNEQFF
V: TRBV7-2
J: TRBJ2-1
size: -
D: TRBD2

DNA: TGCGCCAGCAGCTTAGGTGGGAGGGCCGTTTTAGAGACCCAGTACTTC
CDR3: CASSLGGRAVLETQYF
V: TRBV5-1
J: TRBJ2-5
size: once
D: TRBD2

DNA: TGTGCCAGCAGCACCCGCCCCGGGGGGACAGAGACCCAGTACTTC
CDR3: CASSTRPGGTETQYF
V: TRBV7-8
J: TRBJ2-5
size: -
D: TRBD2

DNA: TGTGCCAGCTCACCCTATTCACGCGGGACATACTACGAGCAGTACTTC
CDR3: CASSPYSRGTYYEQYF
V: TRBV18
J: TRBJ2-7
size: once
D: -

DNA: TGTGCCAGCACCCCGCAAGCAGCCTCAGATACGCAGTATTTT
CDR3: CASTPQAASDTQYF
V: TRBV28
J: TRBJ2-3
size: -
D: -

DNA: TGTGCCACCAGCAGAGACGGGACTCCGGTTGCGACCCAGTACTTC
CDR3: CATSRDGTPVATQYF
V: TRBV15
J: TRBJ2-5
size: once
D: -